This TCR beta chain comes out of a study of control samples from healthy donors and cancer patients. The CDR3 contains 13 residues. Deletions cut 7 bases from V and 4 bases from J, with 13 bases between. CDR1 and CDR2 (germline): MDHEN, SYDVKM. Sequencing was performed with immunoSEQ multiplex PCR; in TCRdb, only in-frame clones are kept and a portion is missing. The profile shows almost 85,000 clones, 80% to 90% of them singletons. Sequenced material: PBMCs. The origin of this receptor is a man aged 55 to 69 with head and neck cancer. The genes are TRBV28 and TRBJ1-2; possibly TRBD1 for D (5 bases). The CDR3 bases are TGTGCCAGCACCCCGGGGGGAGGCTATGGCTACACCTTC. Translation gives CASTPGGGYGYTF.